This is a list of T cell receptor beta chains from one sample in a study of blood T cell repertoires in COVID-19. The repertoire was sequenced with immunoSEQ multiplex PCR; TCRdb's copy has only in-frame clones and lacks some. The table has 200,000 or so clones, roughly 84% seen once; the top ten hold 6.2%. Sequences were obtained from peripheral blood. Every receptor here comes from a woman aged 40 to 49 who had recovered from COVID-19. Each CDR3 is given with its conserved first and last residue. A D gene is named only where the DNA matches it firmly. Clone size is given for some rows only: seen once, a few or many times, or a class if the clone is expanded.

size: NA
V: TRBV6-5
J: TRBJ2-1
D: TRBD2
CDR3: CASSRLAGGLNEQFF
DNA: TGTGCCAGCAGCCGACTAGCGGGAGGGCTTAATGAGCAGTTCTTC

size: NA
V: TRBV19
J: TRBJ1-3
D: NA
CDR3: CATKGGTSGNTIYF
DNA: TGTGCCACCAAGGGAGGGACCTCTGGAAACACCATATATTTT

size: NA
V: TRBV30
J: TRBJ2-1
D: NA
CDR3: CAWSVLARPSYNEQFF
DNA: TGTGCCTGGAGTGTACTGGCGCGGCCCTCCTACAATGAGCAGTTCTTC

size: NA
V: TRBV5-1
J: TRBJ1-2
D: TRBD1
CDR3: CASSWGQGLNYGYTF
DNA: TGCGCCAGCAGCTGGGGACAGGGCCTTAACTATGGCTACACCTTC

size: NA
V: TRBV7-3
J: TRBJ2-3
D: NA
CDR3: CASSLLSTDTQYF
DNA: TGTGCCAGCAGCTTACTAAGCACAGATACGCAGTATTTT

size: NA
V: TRBV5-1
J: TRBJ2-2
D: TRBD1
CDR3: CASSWTGTGELFF
DNA: TGCGCCAGCAGTTGGACAGGCACCGGGGAGCTGTTTTTT

size: NA
V: TRBV20-1
J: TRBJ1-1
D: NA
CDR3: CSASMGGLVNTEAFF
DNA: TGCAGTGCTAGTATGGGGGGTTTGGTGAACACTGAAGCTTTCTTT

size: NA
V: TRBV11-1
J: TRBJ2-2
D: NA
CDR3: CASSYGTPTGELFF
DNA: TGTGCCAGCAGCTACGGGACTCCCACCGGGGAGCTGTTTTTT

size: NA
V: TRBV9
J: TRBJ2-1
D: NA
CDR3: CASNPPEAGQYNEQFF
DNA: TGTGCCAGCAACCCGCCGGAGGCGGGGCAATACAATGAGCAGTTCTTC

size: NA
V: TRBV5-6
J: TRBJ2-7
D: TRBD1
CDR3: CASETSGGEQYF
DNA: TGTGCCTCCGAGACGTCAGGGGGCGAGCAGTACTTC

size: NA
V: TRBV7-2
J: TRBJ2-1
D: NA
CDR3: CASSQLGGGQNEQFF
DNA: TGTGCCAGCAGCCAGCTAGGGGGAGGGCAGAATGAGCAGTTCTTC

size: NA
V: TRBV7-2
J: TRBJ2-1
D: TRBD2
CDR3: CASSLALLAEYNEQFF
DNA: TGTGCCAGCAGCTTAGCGCTACTAGCGGAGTACAATGAGCAGTTCTTC

size: NA
V: TRBV7-6
J: TRBJ1-6
D: NA
CDR3: CASSLSTGRNSPLHF
DNA: TGTGCCAGCAGCTTATCGACAGGCAGGAATTCACCCCTCCACTTT

size: NA
V: TRBV29-1
J: TRBJ2-7
D: TRBD2
CDR3: CSVIPGTSGFSYEQYF
DNA: TGCAGCGTGATACCCGGGACTAGCGGTTTTTCCTACGAGCAGTACTTC

size: NA
V: TRBV12-5
J: TRBJ2-3
D: TRBD2
CDR3: CATRWGGRGDTQYF
DNA: TGTGCTACTCGGTGGGGCGGGAGAGGGGATACGCAGTATTTT

size: NA
V: TRBV11-2
J: TRBJ2-1
D: TRBD2
CDR3: CASTGLAGVAEQFF
DNA: TGTGCCAGCACCGGACTAGCGGGAGTAGCTGAGCAGTTCTTC

size: NA
V: TRBV18
J: TRBJ2-1
D: TRBD2
CDR3: CASSPELAGEREQFF
DNA: TGTGCCAGCTCACCAGAACTAGCGGGAGAAAGGGAGCAGTTCTTC

size: NA
V: TRBV10-3
J: TRBJ2-1
D: TRBD1
CDR3: CAIHGTGGLNEQFF
DNA: TGTGCCATTCACGGGACAGGGGGGCTCAATGAGCAGTTCTTC

size: NA
V: TRBV19
J: TRBJ1-2
D: TRBD1
CDR3: CASRVRDRRTYGYTF
DNA: TGTGCCAGTAGGGTCCGGGACAGACGCACCTATGGCTACACCTTC

size: NA
V: TRBV13
J: TRBJ1-2
D: NA
CDR3: CASSLQGRSGYTF
DNA: TGTGCCAGCAGCTTACAGGGGAGAAGTGGCTACACCTTC

size: NA
V: TRBV30
J: TRBJ2-7
D: TRBD2
CDR3: CAWRLAGIYEQYF
DNA: TGTGCCTGGAGACTAGCGGGAATCTACGAGCAGTACTTC

size: NA
V: TRBV18
J: TRBJ2-7
D: TRBD1
CDR3: CASSPPRTGVTYEQYF
DNA: TGTGCCAGCTCACCACCGAGGACAGGGGTAACCTACGAGCAGTACTTC

size: large
V: TRBV19
J: TRBJ2-1
D: TRBD2
CDR3: CASSRTSGSYDEQFF
DNA: TGTGCCAGTAGTAGGACTAGCGGGAGTTACGATGAGCAGTTCTTC

size: NA
V: TRBV19
J: TRBJ2-7
D: NA
CDR3: CASSMERWGRGDEQYF
DNA: TGTGCCAGTAGTATGGAGCGCTGGGGGCGCGGCGACGAGCAGTACTTC

size: NA
V: TRBV7-6
J: TRBJ2-2
D: TRBD1
CDR3: CASSPGQGLETGELFF
DNA: TGTGCCAGCAGCCCGGGACAGGGACTGGAAACCGGGGAGCTGTTTTTT

size: once
V: TRBV6-1
J: TRBJ2-2
D: TRBD2
CDR3: CASSGLAGLLPTGELFF
DNA: TGTGCCAGCAGTGGACTAGCGGGGCTCTTACCCACCGGGGAGCTGTTTTTT

size: NA
V: TRBV4-3
J: TRBJ2-3
D: NA
CDR3: CASSQEGASQGTDTQYF
DNA: TGCGCCAGCAGCCAAGAGGGGGCCAGCCAGGGAACAGATACGCAGTATTTT

size: NA
V: TRBV12-3/TRBV12-4
J: TRBJ1-4
D: NA
CDR3: CASSSIKKLFF
DNA: TGTGCCAGCAGTTCTATTAAAAAACTGTTTTTT

size: NA
V: TRBV5-6
J: TRBJ2-7
D: NA
CDR3: CASSLPTSPFEQYF
DNA: TGTGCCAGCAGCCTGCCGACTAGTCCGTTCGAGCAGTACTTC

size: NA
V: TRBV7-9
J: TRBJ2-7
D: TRBD1
CDR3: CASSLAGQGAYEQYF
DNA: TGTGCCAGCAGCTTAGCAGGACAGGGAGCCTACGAGCAGTACTTC

size: few
V: TRBV7-2
J: TRBJ2-7
D: TRBD1
CDR3: CASSPQQGAIDEQYF
DNA: TGTGCCAGCAGCCCCCAACAGGGGGCGATCGACGAGCAGTACTTC

size: NA
V: TRBV5-8
J: TRBJ2-2
D: NA
CDR3: CASSPLSGNTGELFF
DNA: TGTGCCAGCAGCCCCCTTAGCGGGAACACCGGGGAGCTGTTTTTT

size: NA
V: TRBV7-6
J: TRBJ2-1
D: TRBD2
CDR3: CASSLSGMGFNEQFF
DNA: TGTGCCAGCAGCCTTAGCGGGATGGGTTTCAATGAGCAGTTCTTC